A single T cell receptor beta chain is shown here with its context. These data belong to a study of blood T cell repertoires in COVID-19. V was trimmed by 5 bases and J by 3 bases, leaving 10 bases between them. Per germline, CDR1 MGHRA and CDR2 YSYEKL. The CDR3 is made up of 13 amino acids. Using immunoSEQ multiplex PCR, the repertoire was profiled, and TCRdb retains in-frame clones only, with some absent. The sample lists around 220,000 clones, 84% seen once, with roughly 7% in the top ten. The J gene is TRBJ1-2, the V gene TRBV4-1; a weak D match, TRBD1 (5 bases). The clonotype comes from a woman older than 75 with COVID-19, enrolled during active disease. The source material was peripheral blood. In DNA, the CDR3 is TGCGCCAGCAGCTTCGGGGGGGACTATGGCTACACCTTC. It codes for CASSFGGDYGYTF.